The 8 T cell receptor beta chains listed next were all sequenced from one sample in a study of Graves' ophthalmopathy and Graves' hyperthyroidism. RNA transcripts were the source from which TCR beta CDR3 regions were amplified. The library came from an HTBI-primed first-round RT-PCR and a second-round multiplex PCR. TCRdb reprocessed the multiplex PCR reads via MiXCR and lists one record per CDR3 protein. The profile shows more than 45,000 distinct CDR3 sequences, around 45% of them singletons. Source material: peripheral blood. These receptors came from an adult man with Graves' ophthalmopathy.

This clonotype came up a few times. The chain employs TRBV15 and TRBJ1-1; no clear D gene. This CDR3 spans 15 amino acids. V was clipped by 0 bases and J by 5 bases, with 13 bases between them. CDR1 and CDR2 (germline): LNHNV, YYDKDF (reference sequence). CDR3: CATSRDHSRTTEAFF. The DNA of the CDR3 is TGTGCCACCAGCAGAGATCACAGCCGAACGACTGAAGCTTTCTTT.

This clonotype was recorded at least ten times. This rearrangement joins TRBV20-1 to TRBJ2-7; tentatively, D is TRBD1 (5 bases). V lost 3 bases and J 3 bases, leaving 15 bases between the germline ends. This CDR3 is 14 amino acids long. CDR1 is DFQATT and CDR2 is SNEGSKA in the germline V gene (reference sequence). CDR3 amino acids: CSASLQEKHYEQYF. For the CDR3, the DNA is TGCAGTGCTAGCTTACAGGAGAAGCACTACGAGCAGTACTTC.

About this clonotype: Here the CDR3 omits its conserved ending phenylalanine or tryptophan, so a read error is the likely source. The limits of the CDR3 on the DNA are not certain, so only TCRdb's listed CDR3 is given. This CDR3 is CSARDRGRSSGNTMYL. The chain has TRBV20-1 and TRBJ1-3. The germline CDR1 and CDR2 sequences are DFQATT and SNEGSKA (reference sequence). The CDR3 spans 16 residues, counting both ends.

The chain couples TRBV28 to TRBJ1-5; D is perhaps TRBD1 (5 bases). Germline V lookup: CDR1 MDHEN, CDR2 SYDVKM. There are 13 residues in the CDR3. V was pared by 4 bases and J by 6 bases, with 10 bases between. The CDR3 sequence: CASSYMGRQPQHF. The DNA for the CDR3 is TGTGCCAGCAGTTACATGGGGCGTCAGCCCCAGCATTTT.

This sequence joins TRBV25-1 and TRBJ2-3, with 9 bases aligning to TRBD2. The V gene's germline CDR1 is MGHDK and CDR2 SYGVNS. This CDR3 is 22 amino acids long. Germline trimming cut 11 bases from V and 0 bases from J; bases unmatched to any gene: 30. CDR3 bases: TGTGCCTCTTGCAGTGCTAGGAGCATGATCGGACTAGCGCGATCTAGCACAGATACGCAGTATTTT. This translates into CASCSARSMIGLARSSTDTQYF.

Regarding this clonotype: An end of the junction does not agree with germline; a read error may underlie this. This chain connects TRBV24-1 to TRBJ2-1, with 12 bases that match TRBD2. CDR1 KGHDR and CDR2 SFDVKD come from the germline V gene. The CDR3 is made up of 15 amino acids. The CDR3 DNA reads TGTGCTACCAGTGCGCCTAGCGGGAGGGACAACGAGCAGCTCTTT. Translating it yields CATSAPSGRDNEQLF.

This clonotype was recorded once. The V gene is TRBV20-1, the J gene TRBJ2-1, with 8 bases identical to TRBD2. This CDR3 comprises 15 residues. CDR1 is DFQATT, CDR2 SNEGSKA, per germline (reference sequence). The ends lost 5 bases at V and 5 bases at J; junction bases unmatched: 11. CDR3 region: CSAPALAGMNNEQFF. Here the CDR3 DNA reads TGCAGTGCTCCGGCTCTAGCGGGTATGAACAATGAGCAGTTCTTC.

Notes on this clonotype: A much more abundant neighbour one base away suggests this may be a read error. This chain connects TRBV5-1 to TRBJ2-4; no clear D gene. This CDR3 has 14 amino acids. Germline assignment: CDR1 SGHRS and CDR2 YFSETQ. CDR3 DNA: TGCGCCAGCAGCTACTCCGTAGGCAAAGACATTCAGTACTTC. It encodes CASSYSVGKDIQYF. Complete variable domain (other parts from reference TRBV5-1 and TRBJ2-4): KAGVTQTPRYLIKTRGQQVTLSCSPISGHRSVSWYQQTPGQGLQFLFEYFSETQRNKGNFPGRFSGRQFSNSRSEMNVSTLELGDSALYLCASSYSVGKDIQYFGAGTRLSVL.